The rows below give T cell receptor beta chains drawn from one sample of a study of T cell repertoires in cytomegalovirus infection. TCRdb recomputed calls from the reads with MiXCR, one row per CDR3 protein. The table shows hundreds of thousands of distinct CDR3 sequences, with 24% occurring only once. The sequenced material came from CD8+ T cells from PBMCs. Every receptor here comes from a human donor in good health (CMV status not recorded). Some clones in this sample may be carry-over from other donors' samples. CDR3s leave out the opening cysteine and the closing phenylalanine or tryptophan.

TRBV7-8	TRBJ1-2	ASSLALSVIYT
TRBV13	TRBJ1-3	ASSLGGSSGNTIY
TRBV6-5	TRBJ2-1	ASSYNVGDYEQF
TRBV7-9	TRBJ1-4	ASSTTGHGPNEKLF
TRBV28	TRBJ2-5	ASTTLAGGRETQY
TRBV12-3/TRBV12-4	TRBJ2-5	ASREAGETQY
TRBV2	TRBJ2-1	ASSELAGGLDEQF
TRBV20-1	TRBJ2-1	SASVAGAANEQF
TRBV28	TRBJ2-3	ASSTSKGPYTDTQY
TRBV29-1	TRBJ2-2	SVDGDTGELF
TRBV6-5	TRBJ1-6	ASGYGAGVDSPLH
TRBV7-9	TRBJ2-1	ASSWNGQERSYNEQF
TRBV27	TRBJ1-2	ASAEKYRNDGYT
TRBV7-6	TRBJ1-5	ASRAGGPNQPQH
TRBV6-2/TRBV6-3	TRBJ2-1	ASSYERGGHLNEQF
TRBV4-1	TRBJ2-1	ASSQGQGARKQF
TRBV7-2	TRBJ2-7	ASSGDLRPYEQY
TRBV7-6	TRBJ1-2	ASSPREREKGYT
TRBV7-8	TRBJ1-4	ASSLAPRDLGEKLF
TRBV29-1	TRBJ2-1	SVLDRDYNEQF
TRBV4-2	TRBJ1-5	ASSQDDAGLSNQPQH
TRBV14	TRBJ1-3	ASSQARSSGNTIY
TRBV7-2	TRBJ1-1	ASSFIFGQEAF
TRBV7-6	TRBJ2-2	ASSFTGAGELF
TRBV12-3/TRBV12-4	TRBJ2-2	ALGRDSSNTGELF
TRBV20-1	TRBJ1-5	SARGETGVEPQH
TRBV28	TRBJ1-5	ASSPRGPGNQPQH
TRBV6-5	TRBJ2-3	ATGTSGGALPQY
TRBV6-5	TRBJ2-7	ASSPFPGLDEQY
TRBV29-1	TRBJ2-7	SVGSRTVPEQY
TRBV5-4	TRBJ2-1	ASSEAGGFYNEQF
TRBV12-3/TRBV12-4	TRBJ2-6	ASGPGGANVLT
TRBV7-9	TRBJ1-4	ASSRSIELF
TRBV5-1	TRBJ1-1	ASSLARVGGKNTEAF
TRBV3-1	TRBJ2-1	ASSPLVGAGGLGSYNEQF
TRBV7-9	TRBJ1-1	ASSSGAWRENTEAF
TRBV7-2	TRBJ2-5	ASSQGLAGGQETQY
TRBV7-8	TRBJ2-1	ASSSLGQGSYNEQF
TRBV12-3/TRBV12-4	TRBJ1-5	ASSLEQGRQPQH
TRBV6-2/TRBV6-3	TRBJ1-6	ASSLTGTGPANSPLH
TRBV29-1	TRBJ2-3	SVEGRDTDTQY
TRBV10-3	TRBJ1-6	ATQNWGRDGSPLH
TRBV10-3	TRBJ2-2	AIGQDTGELF
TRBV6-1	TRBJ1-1	ASLSGGAF
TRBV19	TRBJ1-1	ASSIVQGLNTEAF
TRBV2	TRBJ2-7	ASMGRDPREQY
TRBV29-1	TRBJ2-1	SVEDRDRVDEQF
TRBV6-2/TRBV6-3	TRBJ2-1	ASTKAAGLGHEQF
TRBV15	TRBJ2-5	ATSRVATSGETQY
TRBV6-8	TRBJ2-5	ASRGGWQETQY
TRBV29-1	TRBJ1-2	ISEEGRGYT
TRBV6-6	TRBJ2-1	ASSYLGLAGSGSYNEQF
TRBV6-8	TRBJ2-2	ASSYSRYTGELF
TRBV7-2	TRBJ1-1	ASSLGTDEAF